What follows describes a single T cell receptor beta chain. MiXCR, run by TCRdb on the 5' RACE reads, gives a single entry per CDR3 protein. The sample has hundreds of thousands of distinct CDR3 sequences; around a sixth are singletons. V lost 2 bases to trimming and J lost 5 bases, with 11 bases between them. Germline V CDR1 and CDR2: SGDLS, YYNGEE. The length of the CDR3 is 14 residues. This sample is drawn from a study of identical twins. In addition, the sample was reused for a study of T cells expressing NK-cell markers.

The V gene is TRBV9, the J gene TRBJ2-1; D unclear. The receptor comes from a woman under 30 in good health. Sequencing input: PBMCs. The CDR3 here is CASSVGGEDNEQFF. CDR3 coding DNA: TGTGCCAGCAGCGTCGGCGGAGAGGACAATGAGCAGTTCTTC. Filled out from reference TRBV9 and TRBJ2-1, the complete variable domain reads DSGVTQTPKHLITATGQRVTLRCSPRSGDLSVYWYQQSLDQGLQFLIQYYNGEERAKGNILERFSAQQFPDLHSELNLSSLELGDSALYFCASSVGGEDNEQFFGPGTRLTVL.